These 17 T cell receptor beta chains were all obtained from the same sample, sequenced in a study of shared clonotypes between healthy human individuals. Only in-frame clones appear in the TCRdb table, and some are missing; sequencing was by immunoSEQ multiplex PCR. The sample comprises 950,000 to 1,100,000 clones, 75% of which are singletons, and approximately 1.5% rests with the top ten. Sequenced sample: memory CD4+ T cells sorted from blood. Described subset: CD45RA-negative fraction. Every receptor here comes from a man between 18 and 29 years old in good health.

As regards this clone: A read error may explain this, as a much larger clone is one base away. Other DNA sequences in this sample translate to the same CDR3. V is TRBV5-5 and J is TRBJ1-5; the D is unclear. V was pared by 0 bases and J by 5 bases, with 6 bases between. The germline gives CDR1 SGHKS, CDR2 YYEKEE (reference sequence). The length of the CDR3 is 13 residues. DNA of the CDR3: TGTGCCAGCAGCTTGGCGGAAGATCAGCCCCAGCATTTT. Amino acids: CASSLAEDQPQHF. Looking up the rest from reference TRBV5-5 and TRBJ1-5 gives the full variable domain: DAGVTQSPTHLIKTRGQQVTLRCSPISGHKSVSWYQQVLGQGPQFIFQYYEKEERGRGNFPDRFSARQFPNYSSELNVNALLLGDSALYLCASSLAEDQPQHFGDGTRLSIL.

The V and J genes are TRBV10-2 and TRBJ1-2; a possible D gene is TRBD1 (5 bases). Trimming cost V 4 bases and J 3 bases, with 15 bases left between them. The CDR3 runs to 15 residues. Germline lookup yields CDR1 WSHSY and CDR2 SAAADI. For the CDR3, the DNA is TGCGCCAGCAGTGTCTCAGTTCAGGGCGACTATGGCTACACCTTC. Translated: CASSVSVQGDYGYTF.

The genes are TRBV2 and TRBJ2-5, with D possibly being TRBD1 (6 bases). Looked up from germline, CDR1 is SNHLY and CDR2 is FYNNEI. CDR3 length equals 12 residues. Trimming left V 3 bases short and J 7 bases short, with 9 bases between. This CDR3 reads CASSDRGGTQYF. The CDR3 nucleotides are TGTGCCAGCAGTGATAGAGGGGGGACCCAGTACTTC.

The chain employs TRBV30 and TRBJ1-6; D gene unclear. Germline lookup yields CDR1 GTSNPN and CDR2 SVGIG (reference sequence). CDR3 length: 11 amino acids. V lost 1 base and J lost 8, with 3 bases in between. CDR3 nucleotide sequence: TGTGCCTGGAGTGATCATTCACCCCTCCACTTT. Amino acid sequence: CAWSDHSPLHF.

The sample holds a few counts of this clone. The V call is TRBV5-1, the J call TRBJ2-3; D possibly corresponds to TRBD2 (5 bases). The CDR3 is 13 residues long. Germline V lookup: CDR1 SGHRS, CDR2 YFSETQ. V was cut by 4 bases and J by 4 bases, with 10 bases left in between. DNA for the CDR3: TGCGCCAGCAGCGAGGGTGGATCAGATACGCAGTATTTT. Translated, it gives CASSEGGSDTQYF.

This clone was observed once. The V and J genes are TRBV30 and TRBJ1-5; unclear D gene. V lost 6 bases to trimming and J lost 9 bases, with 12 bases between them. This CDR3 has 11 amino acids. Germline V gives CDR1 GTSNPN, CDR2 SVGIG (reference sequence). Here the CDR3 reads CACGGIMPQHF. DNA of the CDR3: TGTGCCTGCGGAGGAATCATGCCCCAGCATTTT.

This clone was recorded once. This rearrangement joins TRBV30 to TRBJ2-7; D may be TRBD2 (5 bases). This CDR3 region has 15 residues. The ends were cut back, 2 bases at V and 2 bases at J, with 16 bases in the middle. Per the germline V gene, CDR1 is GTSNPN and CDR2 is SVGIG (reference sequence). The CDR3 DNA is TGTGCCTGGAGTCTGCCGGGGATGGCCCCCTACGAGCAGTACTTC. Protein product: CAWSLPGMAPYEQYF.

At least ten counts were recorded for this clone. At the DNA level, this CDR3 is encoded by other sequences in the same sample as well. The rearrangement joins TRBV9 to TRBJ1-3; D perhaps matches TRBD1 (5 bases). The V end lost 8 bases, the J end lost 0 bases, and 9 bases lay between the germline ends. CDR1 is SGDLS and CDR2 is YYNGEE in the germline V gene. The CDR3 loop spans 13 amino acids. Here the CDR3 DNA reads TGTGCCAGTGCGCAGGGCTCTGGAAACACCATATATTTT. Translated: CASAQGSGNTIYF.

In this sample, this clone turned up a few times. The chain couples TRBV4-2 to TRBJ2-3; perhaps TRBD2 as D (6 bases). V was shortened by 1 base and J by 3 bases, with 14 bases between the two germline ends. The CDR3 is 16 residues long. Germline lookup yields CDR1 LGHNA and CDR2 YNFKEQ. The CDR3 sequence: CASSQGNLASTDTQYF. In DNA form, the CDR3 reads TGTGCCAGCAGCCAAGGCAACCTAGCGTCTACAGATACGCAGTATTTT.

On this clone itself: Its ends do not fully match the called genes, so a read error is possible. V usage is TRBV7-9 and J usage is TRBJ1-1, with D tentatively TRBD1 (5 bases). The CDR3 runs to 14 residues. CDR1 is SEHNR, CDR2 FQNEAQ, per germline (reference sequence). CDR3 in amino acids: CASSLGVSGTEAFF. The CDR3 DNA is TGTGCCAGCAGTTTAGGGGTATCGGGCACTGAAGCTTTCTTT.

The V call is TRBV5-6, the J call TRBJ2-5; D not resolved. With 0 bases removed from V and 5 bases from J, the gap between germline ends came to 8 bases. The CDR3 totals 13 residues. Germline V gene lookup returns CDR1 SGHDT and CDR2 YYEEEE. The CDR3 region is CASSLAQLETQYF. CDR3 nucleotide sequence: TGTGCCAGCAGCTTGGCACAACTGGAGACCCAGTACTTC.

The chain employs TRBV7-2 and TRBJ2-7, with D possibly being TRBD1 (5 bases). The V end lost 5 bases, the J end lost 7 bases, and 15 bases lay between the germline ends. CDR1 and CDR2 (germline): SGHTA, FQGNSA. The CDR3 length is 13 residues. In DNA, the CDR3 is TGTGCCAGCAGCCCCTCCCCCCAGGGTGAGCAGTACTTC. Translation: CASSPSPQGEQYF. Full variable domain (missing parts from reference TRBV7-2 and TRBJ2-7): GAGVSQSPSNKVTEKGKDVELRCDPISGHTALYWYRQSLGQGLEFLIYFQGNSAPDKSGLPSDRFSAERTGGSVSTLTIQRTQQEDSAVYLCASSPSPQGEQYFGPGTRLTVT.

The chain carries TRBV2 and TRBJ2-7, with D unresolved. Trimming pared 8 bases from V and 0 bases from J, leaving 11 bases between. Germline values: CDR1 SNHLY, CDR2 FYNNEI. The CDR3 runs 13 residues. The CDR3 sequence: CASDAFSSYEQYF. The CDR3 DNA sequence: TGTGCCAGCGATGCTTTTAGCTCCTACGAGCAGTACTTC.

V gene TRBV5-1 combines with J gene TRBJ2-7; TRBD2 matches 9 bases. Looked up from germline, CDR1 is SGHRS and CDR2 is YFSETQ. Unmatched junction bases numbered 9, after V lost 4 bases and J lost 1 base. CDR3 size: 16 residues. Here the CDR3 DNA reads TGCGCCAGCAGCGGAGGTAGCGGGAGCGTATCCTACGAGCAGTACTTC. Its protein is CASSGGSGSVSYEQYF. Together with reference TRBV5-1 and TRBJ2-7, the CDR3 gives the full variable domain: KAGVTQTPRYLIKTRGQQVTLSCSPISGHRSVSWYQQTPGQGLQFLFEYFSETQRNKGNFPGRFSGRQFSNSRSEMNVSTLELGDSALYLCASSGGSGSVSYEQYFGPGTRLTVT.

CDR3: CASEGLAGVADTQYF. The CDR3 nucleotides are TGTGCCAGCGAGGGACTAGCGGGGGTAGCAGATACGCAGTATTTT. The chain combines TRBV6-1 with TRBJ2-3; 14 nucleotides line up with TRBD2. Losses at the gene ends were 8 bases for V and 4 bases for J; bases not matched to a gene: 5. This CDR3 is built from 15 residues. Germline values: CDR1 MNHNS, CDR2 SASEGT.

The rearrangement links TRBV28 to TRBJ1-2, with TRBD1 matching over 8 bases. The V segment lost 5 bases and the J segment 3 bases; nucleotides outside the gene matches: 5. The CDR3 length is 14 residues. Germline lookup yields CDR1 MDHEN and CDR2 SYDVKM. CDR3 bases: TGTGCCAGCAGTCCACAGGGGGGGGACTATGGCTACACCTTC. It encodes CASSPQGGDYGYTF.

The V gene is TRBV19, the J gene TRBJ1-1; 8 bases align to TRBD1. The CDR3 contains 13 residues. Germline CDR1 LNHDA, CDR2 SQIVND (reference sequence). V dropped 10 bases and J dropped 3; count of bases not matched to a gene: 7. DNA of the CDR3: TGTGCCACGGCGACAGGGGTCTACACTGAAGCTTTCTTT. This encodes CATATGVYTEAFF.